These 11 T cell receptor beta chains came from one sample sequenced in a study of radiotherapy plus CTLA-4 blockade in lung cancer. The repertoire was sequenced with immunoSEQ multiplex PCR; TCRdb's copy has only in-frame clones and lacks some. In the table there are more than 55,000 clones, approximately 82% of which are singletons. The sample here was peripheral blood, taken from a patient treated with radiotherapy plus ipilimumab. The receptors originated from a human donor with non-small cell lung cancer whose response to radiotherapy plus ipilimumab could not be evaluated.

This chain uses TRBV5-1 with TRBJ2-7; TRBD2 matches 9 bases. V lost 4 bases and J lost 7; bases outside the gene matches: 12. Germline assignment: CDR1 SGHRS and CDR2 YFSETQ. The CDR3 spans 15 residues. The CDR3 loop reads CASSTSGGPLREQYF. As DNA, the CDR3 is TGCGCCAGCAGCACCAGCGGGGGGCCACTACGAGAGCAGTACTTC.

This clone was detected a few times. The V call is TRBV7-9, the J call TRBJ2-1; 7 nucleotides match TRBD2. CDR3 length equals 15 residues. Per the germline V gene, CDR1 is SEHNR and CDR2 is FQNEAQ (reference sequence). Trimming at V came to 0 bases and at J to 2 bases, leaving 1 base not matched to a gene. As DNA, the CDR3 is TGTGCCAGCAGCTTAGCGGGACTAACCTACAATGAGCAGTTCTTC. It is translated as CASSLAGLTYNEQFF.

This sequence joins TRBV10-2 and TRBJ2-7; 9 bases map to TRBD1. Per the germline V gene, CDR1 is WSHSY and CDR2 is SAAADI. V was clipped by 6 bases and J by 3 bases; unmatched bases: 0. CDR3 length equals 12 residues. CDR3 sequence reads: CASRTGGYEQYF. As DNA, the CDR3 is TGCGCCAGCAGGACAGGGGGCTACGAGCAGTACTTC.

The chain joins TRBV7-2 to TRBJ1-2, with TRBD1 matching 7 bases. Germline lookup yields CDR1 SGHTA and CDR2 FQGNSA. Unmatched junction bases numbered 13, after V lost 2 bases and J lost 4 bases. This CDR3 contains 17 residues. CDR3 nucleotides: TGTGCCAGCAGCTTATCCCAATCTAGGGGGCAGGGCTATGGCTACACCTTC. Translating it yields CASSLSQSRGQGYGYTF. The complete variable domain, with remaining parts taken from reference TRBV7-2 and TRBJ1-2, reads GAGVSQSPSNKVTEKGKDVELRCDPISGHTALYWYRQSLGQGLEFLIYFQGNSAPDKSGLPSDRFSAERTGGSVSTLTIQRTQQEDSAVYLCASSLSQSRGQGYGYTFGSGTRLTVV.

This clone appeared a single time. The chain has TRBV7-9 and TRBJ1-4; D gene ambiguous. This CDR3 region has 13 residues. Between the trimmed V and J ends, which lost 3 bases and 8 bases, there was a span of 10 bases. Germline lookup yields CDR1 SEHNR and CDR2 FQNEAQ (reference sequence). DNA for the CDR3: TGTGCCAGCAGCTTCTCACTTTGGGAAAAACTGTTTTTT. Protein product: CASSFSLWEKLFF.

The chain recombines TRBV2 with TRBJ1-5; 7 positions agree with TRBD1. The length of the CDR3 is 15 residues. Trimming took 5 bases from V and 2 from J; bases not matched to a gene: 6. Germline loops: CDR1 SNHLY, CDR2 FYNNEI. The CDR3 protein is CASSFLTGGNQPQHF. The CDR3, as DNA: TGTGCCAGCAGTTTCCTTACAGGGGGCAATCAGCCCCAGCATTTT.

J is TRBJ2-7 and V is TRBV6-6; 10 positions agree with TRBD2. With V trimmed by 7 bases and J by 4 bases, 4 bases remained unmatched. The CDR3 extends over 13 amino acids. CDR1 is MNHNY and CDR2 is SVGAGI in the germline V gene (reference sequence). In DNA form, the CDR3 reads TGTGCCAGCACTTCACTAGCGGGGTACGAGCAGTACTTC. Its protein product is CASTSLAGYEQYF.

The chain employs TRBV5-4 and TRBJ2-2, with 10 positions matching TRBD1. This CDR3 is 12 amino acids long. V trimming: 10 bases; J trimming: 3 bases; junction bases outside the gene matches: 0. Germline CDR1 SGHNT, CDR2 YYREEE (reference sequence). For the CDR3, the DNA is TGTGCCGGGACAGGGGACACCGGGGAGCTGTTTTTT. It specifies CAGTGDTGELFF.

The chain carries TRBV29-1 and TRBJ2-1; 13 bases are a match to TRBD2. CDR1 is SQVTM, CDR2 ANQGSEA, per germline. The length of the CDR3 is 16 residues. The junction had 5 bases not matched to a gene; V was cut back by 6 bases and J by 0 bases. The CDR3 sequence: CSVRTSGSSSYNEQFF. The CDR3, as DNA: TGCAGCGTCAGGACTAGCGGGAGCAGCTCCTACAATGAGCAGTTCTTC.

This chain links TRBV27 with TRBJ2-7; TRBD2 might be the D (5 bases). CDR3 length: 13 residues. Germline V gene lookup returns CDR1 MNHEY and CDR2 SMNVEV (reference sequence). V lost 2 bases to trimming and J lost 1 base, with 6 bases between them. The CDR3 loop reads CASSLRGSYEQYF. The CDR3 coding sequence is TGTGCCAGCAGTTTACGGGGTTCCTACGAGCAGTACTTC.

The chain couples TRBV7-2 to TRBJ2-3, with a possible D match to TRBD2 (6 bases). Trimming took off 5 bases at V and 6 bases at J, with 15 bases between the two ends. This CDR3 has 14 amino acids. The V gene's germline CDR1 is SGHTA and CDR2 FQGNSA. The CDR3 is CASSRGVQADTQYF. DNA of the CDR3: TGTGCCAGCAGCCGCGGGGTGCAGGCCGATACGCAGTATTTT.